The clone carrying this T cell receptor beta chain was counted a single time. This record belongs to a study of blood T cell repertoires in COVID-19. Across the whole study: Samples of COVID-19 (acute and convalescent) were obtained from the United States, Italy and Spain. PBMCs, B-cell-depleted T cells, or T cells provided the cDNA or gDNA that made up the material.

CDR3 length: 15 amino acids. In germline, CDR1 is MNHEY, CDR2 SVGAGI. V trimming: 5 bases; J trimming: 4 bases; junction bases outside the gene matches: 6. Generated by immunoSEQ multiplex PCR, the TCRdb table keeps only in-frame clones and is missing some. The repertoire holds about 250,000 clones, 90% seen once, with roughly 2.2% in the top ten. The genes are TRBV6-5 and TRBJ1-3; 9 positions agree with TRBD1. The sample taken for sequencing was peripheral blood. The receptor's source is a woman aged 55-70 years with COVID-19, enrolled during active disease. CDR3 loop: CASSLQGAAGNTIYF. The CDR3 nucleotides read TGTGCCAGCAGTCTACAGGGGGCGGCCGGAAACACCATATATTTT.